The 17 T cell receptor beta chains presented below share a single source sample, sequenced in a study of cytomegalovirus exposure and HLA in healthy donors. Use of 60 Vbeta and 13 Jbeta primers characterized the PCR. Sequencing was performed with immunoSEQ multiplex PCR; in TCRdb, only in-frame clones are kept and a portion is missing. The sample contains about 130,000 clones, roughly 78% of which appear only once. Sequenced material: PBMCs. The receptor set was obtained from a male donor in good health and CMV-seronegative.

The chain is built from TRBV29-1 and TRBJ2-3; tentatively, D is TRBD1 (5 bases). V shed 4 bases and J shed 3 bases, with 11 bases lying between them. The CDR3 extends over 13 amino acids. The germline CDR1 and CDR2 sequences are SQVTM and ANQGSEA. CDR3 nucleotides: TGCAGCGTTGGGGGCAGGGTAACAGATACGCAGTATTTT. Its protein product is CSVGGRVTDTQYF.

This clone occurred once. The chain links TRBV6-1 to TRBJ1-2, with TRBD1 matching over 8 bases. The germline V gene has CDR1 MNHNS and CDR2 SASEGT. The CDR3 has 13 amino acids. The V gene end was trimmed by 6 bases and the J gene end by 2 bases; junction bases not matched to a gene: 2. The CDR3 bases are TGTGCCAGCAGCCGGGACAGGAACTATGGCTACACCTTC. Protein sequence: CASSRDRNYGYTF.

The V and J genes are TRBV13 and TRBJ2-3, with TRBD1 matching 7 bases. Per the germline V gene, CDR1 is PRHDT and CDR2 is FYEKMQ (reference sequence). Trimming at V came to 4 bases and at J to 6 bases, leaving 7 bases not matched to a gene. This CDR3 is built from 14 residues. CDR3 sequence: CASSSETGWDTQYF. The CDR3 coding sequence is TGTGCCAGCAGCTCGGAGACAGGGTGGGATACGCAGTATTTT.

The V call is TRBV10-1, the J call TRBJ2-3; D is possibly TRBD2 (7 bases). This CDR3 has 16 amino acids. Between the trimmed V and J ends, which lost 4 bases and 4 bases, there was a span of 18 bases. Germline lookup yields CDR1 WNHNN and CDR2 SYGVQD (reference sequence). Here the CDR3 reads CASSGQGPGRADTQYF. The DNA for the CDR3 is TGCGCCAGCAGTGGTCAGGGGCCGGGGAGGGCAGATACGCAGTATTTT.

This chain uses TRBV5-1 with TRBJ2-2; 9 positions agree with TRBD2. CDR3 length: 15 amino acids. CDR1 SGHRS and CDR2 YFSETQ come from the germline V gene. J gave up 1 base and V 4 bases, and 2 bases lay outside the gene matches. CDR3 DNA: TGCGCCAGCAGCCCGACTAGCGGGAACACCGGGGAGCTGTTTTTT. Its translation is CASSPTSGNTGELFF.

The V gene is TRBV6-1, the J gene TRBJ1-5; 7 bases agree with TRBD1. The CDR3 has 14 amino acids. CDR1 and CDR2 (germline): MNHNS, SASEGT. Trimming removed 6 bases from V and 7 bases from J; junction bases left unmatched: 9. CDR3 sequence: CASSLDRVVQPQHF. The CDR3 DNA reads TGTGCCAGCAGCCTCGACAGGGTAGTACAGCCCCAGCATTTT.

The CDR3 region has the DNA TGCGCCAGCAGCACGGGACAGGGGACTGAAGCTTTCTTT. Protein product: CASSTGQGTEAFF. The chain combines TRBV5-1 with TRBJ1-1, with 10 bases identical to TRBD1. The CDR3 sequence is 13 residues long. The germline V gene encodes CDR1 SGHRS and CDR2 YFSETQ. Unmatched junction bases numbered 2, after V lost 4 bases and J lost 5 bases.

V is TRBV6-1 and J is TRBJ1-2, with TRBD1 as a possible D gene (5 bases). Germline V gene data show CDR1 as MNHNS and CDR2 as SASEGT. V was shortened by 3 bases and J by 8 bases, with 13 bases between the two germline ends. The length of the CDR3 is 13 residues. This CDR3 is CASSDWAGYGYTF. The CDR3 nucleotides read TGTGCCAGCAGTGACTGGGCAGGGTACGGCTACACCTTC.

The chain combines TRBV6-5 with TRBJ2-5, with 8 bases aligning to TRBD1. CDR1 and CDR2 from the germline V gene are MNHEY and SVGAGI. After removal of 6 bases from V and 5 bases from J, the junction contained 11 bases not matched to a gene. The CDR3 is 15 amino acids. The CDR3 sequence: CASRDTGGRVETQYF. In DNA, the CDR3 is TGTGCCAGCAGGGATACAGGGGGTCGAGTCGAGACCCAGTACTTC.

The sample holds one count of this clone. V and J are TRBV30 and TRBJ2-7; a weak D match, TRBD1 (5 bases). V was shortened by 5 bases and J by 3 bases, with 20 bases between the two germline ends. The CDR3 has 15 residues. Germline V lookup: CDR1 GTSNPN, CDR2 SVGIG (reference sequence). CDR3 protein: CAWEEGRGQIYEQYF. Here the CDR3 DNA reads TGTGCCTGGGAGGAAGGTCGTGGACAAATCTACGAGCAGTACTTC.

This clone was detected only once. The chain has TRBV28 and TRBJ2-3; the match to TRBD2 covers 13 bases. This CDR3 has 16 residues. In germline, CDR1 is MDHEN, CDR2 SYDVKM. After removal of 5 bases from V and 1 base from J, the junction contained 3 bases not matched to a gene. The CDR3 coding sequence is TGTGCCAGCAGTACTGGGACTAGCGGGGGCACAGATACGCAGTATTTT. Translated: CASSTGTSGGTDTQYF.

This chain links TRBV6-1 with TRBJ1-4, with a weak D call TRBD1 (6 bases). V was clipped by 8 bases and J by 7 bases, with 14 bases between them. The CDR3 is 13 residues long. CDR1 is MNHNS, CDR2 SASEGT, per germline. DNA for the CDR3: TGTGCCAGCGACCGGACAGAAGGTGAAAAACTGTTTTTT. It is translated as CASDRTEGEKLFF.

In nucleotides, the CDR3 is TGTGCCAGCAGCCTTCAGGGGAACACTGAAGCTTTCTTT. Its translation: CASSLQGNTEAFF. V gene TRBV14 combines with J gene TRBJ1-1; D possibly corresponds to TRBD1 (5 bases). Germline V gene sequence: CDR1 SGHDN, CDR2 FVKESK. The CDR3 spans 13 residues. Trimming left V 4 bases short and J 1 base short, with 7 bases between.

The sample holds a few counts of this clone. V gene TRBV19 combines with J gene TRBJ2-1; D is perhaps TRBD1 (5 bases). V gave up 4 bases and J gave up 3 bases, with 13 bases separating them. CDR3 length equals 15 residues. The germline CDR1 and CDR2 sequences are LNHDA and SQIVND (reference sequence). In nucleotides, the CDR3 is TGTGCCAGTAGTACACCTCCGACAGACTACAATGAGCAGTTCTTC. It translates to CASSTPPTDYNEQFF.

The chain recombines TRBV27 with TRBJ1-2; 7 bases are shared with TRBD1. This CDR3 comprises 16 residues. Germline V gene sequence: CDR1 MNHEY, CDR2 SMNVEV (reference sequence). V lost 3 bases, J lost 2 bases, and 9 bases stayed unmatched. The chain's CDR3 is CASSFASRGVNYGYTF. As DNA, the CDR3 is TGTGCCAGCAGTTTTGCCTCCAGGGGGGTGAACTATGGCTACACCTTC.

Details on this clone: The junction departs from the called germline gene at one end, perhaps through a read error. The rearrangement links TRBV7-9 to TRBJ1-5; 8 nucleotides agree with TRBD1. CDR1 SEHNR and CDR2 FQNEAQ come from the germline V gene (reference sequence). This CDR3 has 16 residues. CDR3: CSSSLRQGWSNQPQHF. The DNA of the CDR3 is TGTTCCAGCAGCCTGCGACAGGGGTGGAGCAATCAGCCCCAGCATTTT.

The chain couples TRBV29-1 to TRBJ2-3, with 8 nucleotides matching TRBD2. The CDR3 length is 15 residues. V lost 5 bases and J lost 0; bases outside the gene matches: 7. CDR1 SQVTM and CDR2 ANQGSEA come from the germline V gene. This chain's CDR3 is CSVSGGRSSTDTQYF. The CDR3 DNA follows: TGCAGCGTTAGCGGGGGCCGGTCTAGCACAGATACGCAGTATTTT.